This TCR beta chain was obtained from a study of monozygotic twins with inflammatory bowel disease. TCR libraries each used approximately 3,500 ng of total RNA. TCRdb re-called the 5' RACE reads and gives one entry per CDR3 protein, without DNA. This sample carries about 210,000 distinct CDR3 sequences, with approximately 7.7% going to the ten biggest clones. This TCR derives from a human donor with ulcerative colitis or Crohn's disease, or a healthy co-twin of an affected twin (not recorded which). What was sequenced was blood.

CDR3 sequence reads: CASSPRRGDGNEKLFF. This sequence joins TRBV7-2 and TRBJ1-4. Germline V lookup: CDR1 SGHTA, CDR2 FQGNSA. The CDR3 is 16 amino acids. The full variable domain, its missing parts supplied by reference TRBV7-2 and TRBJ1-4, is GAGVSQSPSNKVTEKGKDVELRCDPISGHTALYWYRQSLGQGLEFLIYFQGNSAPDKSGLPSDRFSAERTGGSVSTLTIQRTQQEDSAVYLCASSPRRGDGNEKLFFGSGTQLSVL.